Detailed here is one T cell receptor (beta chain). TCRdb redid the calling of the RT-PCR reads with MiXCR, one entry per CDR3 protein. The table has 650,000 to 800,000 distinct CDR3 sequences, 14% seen once. This CDR3 has 15 residues. The junction had 6 bases not matched to a gene; V was cut back by 6 bases and J by 4 bases. Germline CDR1 and CDR2: SGHTA and FQGNSA. The sequenced sample consisted of memory CD4+ T cells from blood. V gene TRBV7-2 combines with J gene TRBJ2-2; 9 nucleotides line up with TRBD2. The clonotype originates from a female donor in good health, serving as a healthy control. CDR3 region: CASSISGRGTGELFF. In DNA form, the CDR3 reads TGTGCCAGCAGTATTAGCGGGAGAGGCACCGGGGAGCTGTTTTTT. The full variable domain, rest sourced from reference TRBV7-2 and TRBJ2-2, is GAGVSQSPSNKVTEKGKDVELRCDPISGHTALYWYRQSLGQGLEFLIYFQGNSAPDKSGLPSDRFSAERTGGSVSTLTIQRTQQEDSAVYLCASSISGRGTGELFFGEGSRLTVL.